These T cell receptor beta chains were read from a single sample in a study of T cells in tuberculosis. TCRdb's copy holds only in-frame clones and misses some; the assay was immunoSEQ multiplex PCR. The repertoire holds roughly 60,000 clones, with 80% to 85% as singletons. The sample taken for sequencing was CD1b-GMM tetramer-negative cells sorted from PBMCs. The receptors were gathered from an adult woman with latent tuberculosis. Both conserved end residues are part of each CDR3. Each record gives: clone size, D gene, J gene, V gene, CDR3 DNA, CDR3 protein. The D gene is left open where the match is weak. Size values are once, few and many counts, or a class for expanded clones, and some rows have none.

NA,TRBD2,TRBJ2-7,TRBV14,TGTGCCAGCAGCCAAGGGCCACCTAGCGGGAGGAGGGACGAGCAGTACTTC,CASSQGPPSGRRDEQYF
NA,NA,TRBJ2-5,TRBV5-1,TGCGCCAGCAGCTTGGACAGCCTTGGGACCCAGTACTTC,CASSLDSLGTQYF
many,TRBD2,TRBJ2-3,TRBV14,TGTGCCAGCAGCGGCTCTCCGGGACTAGCGGGATCACGGGGATCAGATACGCAGTATTTT,CASSGSPGLAGSRGSDTQYF
NA,TRBD2,TRBJ2-3,TRBV5-4,TGTGCCAGCAGCTTAGGACTAGCGAGAGATACGCAGTATTTT,CASSLGLARDTQYF
once,TRBD2,TRBJ2-7,TRBV2,TGTGCCAGCAGTGATAGGGAAAGCGGGGGGGAAGGGGAGCAGTACTTC,CASSDRESGGEGEQYF
NA,NA,TRBJ1-3,TRBV6-5,TGTGCCAGCACCCTTGGGGGGACTGGAAACACCATATATTTT,CASTLGGTGNTIYF
NA,TRBD2,TRBJ2-1,TRBV11-2,TGTGCCAGCAGCCGACTAGCGGGGGGTTTAGCCTACAATGAGCAGTTCTTC,CASSRLAGGLAYNEQFF
NA,NA,TRBJ1-2,TRBV18,TGTGCCAGCTCCGACCAGAGAATGGGAGAAGGCTATGGCTACACCTTC,CASSDQRMGEGYGYTF
NA,TRBD2,TRBJ2-7,TRBV11-2,TGTGCCAGCAGCCGGGGGGGCAGGGCCTACGAGCAGTACTTC,CASSRGGRAYEQYF
NA,TRBD2,TRBJ2-5,TRBV5-6,TGTGCCACAAAAGGACTAGCGGGGGAGACCCAGTACTTC,CATKGLAGETQYF
NA,TRBD1,TRBJ2-3,TRBV19,TGTGCCAGTAGTATTTCAGGGGGCGCGGCAGATACGCAGTATTTT,CASSISGGAADTQYF
NA,NA,TRBJ2-7,TRBV23-1,TGCGCCAGCAGTCAAAATGGGAGACAGGTCCAATACGAGCAGTACTTC,CASSQNGRQVQYEQYF
NA,NA,TRBJ1-4,TRBV18,TGTGCCAGCTCACCGGGCGCGGGGAGGACGAATGAAAAACTGTTTTTT,CASSPGAGRTNEKLFF
few,TRBD2,TRBJ2-3,TRBV19,TGTGCCAGTAAAACGGGACTAGCGGGCACAGATACGCAGTATTTT,CASKTGLAGTDTQYF
few,TRBD2,TRBJ2-1,TRBV27,TGTGCCAGCAGCCCCGGGGCCGGACTAGGGAATGAGCAGTTCTTC,CASSPGAGLGNEQFF
NA,TRBD2,TRBJ2-7,TRBV18,TGTGCCAGCTCATCCGGTCTACGGCGGGAGGCCTACGAGCAGTACTTC,CASSSGLRREAYEQYF
NA,TRBD2,TRBJ2-5,TRBV4-3,TGCGCCAGCAGCCAAGATGTGCGGGGGGGCCTCCAAGAGACCCAGTACTTC,CASSQDVRGGLQETQYF
NA,NA,TRBJ2-7,TRBV7-3,TGTGCCAGCAGCACGCGCCAGGGTGGGCCCTACGAGCAGTACTTC,CASSTRQGGPYEQYF
once,NA,TRBJ2-2,TRBV28,TGTGCCAGTGCGCGGGGTAACACCGGGGAGCTGTTTTTT,CASARGNTGELFF
NA,TRBD2,TRBJ2-7,TRBV7-9,TGTGCCAGCAGCGCCGGGACTAGCGGATCCTACGAGCAGTACTTC,CASSAGTSGSYEQYF
NA,TRBD2,TRBJ2-5,TRBV11-3,TGTGCCAGCAGCTTATCAGCGGGGGTGCGGGAGACCCAGTACTTC,CASSLSAGVRETQYF
NA,TRBD2,TRBJ2-3,TRBV2,TGTGCCAGCAGTGAATGGTGGAGCGGGAGAGGGGCAGATACGCAGTATTTT,CASSEWWSGRGADTQYF
NA,NA,TRBJ1-1,TRBV7-2,TGTGCCAGCAGCTTACAGGTTTTTATTAACACTGAAGCTTTCTTT,CASSLQVFINTEAFF
NA,NA,TRBJ2-7,TRBV5-1,TGCGCCAGCAGCTTAACGCCCGGGGGATCCTTAGAACAGTACTTC,CASSLTPGGSLEQYF
NA,TRBD2,TRBJ2-5,TRBV10-3,TGTGCCACCAAGGGACATGGGACCCTAGCGGGCGAGACCCAGTACTTC,CATKGHGTLAGETQYF
NA,TRBD1,TRBJ2-7,TRBV18,TGTGCCAGCTCACCAGGGACAGGGGGCTACGAGCAGTACTTC,CASSPGTGGYEQYF
NA,NA,TRBJ2-7,TRBV4-1,TGCGCCAGCAGCAAAGAATCCCTCGGTACAGGTTTTAACGAGCAGTACTTC,CASSKESLGTGFNEQYF
NA,NA,TRBJ2-4,TRBV7-3,TGTGCCAGCAGCTTTTCAGGGGGGGCCAAAAACATTCAGTACTTC,CASSFSGGAKNIQYF
once,NA,TRBJ1-1,TRBV19,TGTGCCAGTAGTATAGTCTTCAACCGCGGGGGTAACACTGAAGCTTTCTTT,CASSIVFNRGGNTEAFF
NA,NA,TRBJ1-1,TRBV11-3,TGTGCCAGCAGCTTGTGGGAGGAGACTGAAGCTTTCTTT,CASSLWEETEAFF
NA,TRBD2,TRBJ2-7,TRBV6-1,TGTGCCAGCAGTCTGACTAGCGGTTTGAACGAGCAGTACTTC,CASSLTSGLNEQYF
NA,TRBD1,TRBJ1-4,TRBV14,TGTGCCAGCAGCCAAGATCTCGGACAGGGAACTAATGAAAAACTGTTTTTT,CASSQDLGQGTNEKLFF
once,NA,TRBJ1-1,TRBV6-5,TGTGCCAGCAGTTACCTGGGCAGGCAGAACACTGAAGCTTTCTTT,CASSYLGRQNTEAFF
NA,NA,TRBJ1-3,TRBV5-1,TGCGCCAGCAGCTTGGAATGGGGCTCGGACACCATATATTTT,CASSLEWGSDTIYF
NA,TRBD1,TRBJ1-2,TRBV6-5,TGTGCCAGCAGCTCGACAGGGCTCTCCAGTGGCTACACCTTC,CASSSTGLSSGYTF
once,TRBD2,TRBJ2-1,TRBV9,TGTGCCAGCAGCGTCGGGAGGTATCCTTACAATGAGCAGTTCTTC,CASSVGRYPYNEQFF
NA,TRBD1,TRBJ1-2,TRBV5-6,TGTGCCAGCAGCCCGGGACAGAACTATGGCTACACCTTC,CASSPGQNYGYTF
once,NA,TRBJ1-3,TRBV5-1,TGCGCCAGCAGCTTGGCCGGTATCTCTGGAAACACCATATATTTT,CASSLAGISGNTIYF
NA,TRBD1,TRBJ2-6,TRBV7-8,TGTGCCAGCTCAGGGGGCCGGACCAACGTCCTGACTTTC,CASSGGRTNVLTF
NA,TRBD1,TRBJ1-1,TRBV6-1,TGTGCCAGCATCCGGGACAGGGACACTGAAGCTTTCTTT,CASIRDRDTEAFF
NA,NA,TRBJ2-7,TRBV6-5,TGTGCCAGTGCAGGGCCCTACGAGCAGTACTTC,CASAGPYEQYF
NA,TRBD1,TRBJ1-4,TRBV28,TGTGCCAGCAGTTTATCGGACAGGACAAATGAAAAACTGTTTTTT,CASSLSDRTNEKLFF
NA,NA,TRBJ1-5,TRBV7-8,TGTGCCAGCAGCTATGCTACAGGGTCCCAGCCCCAGCATTTT,CASSYATGSQPQHF
NA,TRBD1,TRBJ1-6,TRBV4-2,TGTGCCAGCAGCCAAGAGGACAGGGGGCATTCACCCCTCCACTTT,CASSQEDRGHSPLHF
NA,TRBD2,TRBJ2-1,TRBV5-4,TGTGCCAGCAGCAAGGGACTAGCGGATTTAAGCTCCTACAATGAGCAGTTCTTC,CASSKGLADLSSYNEQFF
NA,TRBD1,TRBJ2-2,TRBV7-9,TGTGCCAGCAGTTTTGACAGGGGCACCGGGGAGCTGTTTTTT,CASSFDRGTGELFF